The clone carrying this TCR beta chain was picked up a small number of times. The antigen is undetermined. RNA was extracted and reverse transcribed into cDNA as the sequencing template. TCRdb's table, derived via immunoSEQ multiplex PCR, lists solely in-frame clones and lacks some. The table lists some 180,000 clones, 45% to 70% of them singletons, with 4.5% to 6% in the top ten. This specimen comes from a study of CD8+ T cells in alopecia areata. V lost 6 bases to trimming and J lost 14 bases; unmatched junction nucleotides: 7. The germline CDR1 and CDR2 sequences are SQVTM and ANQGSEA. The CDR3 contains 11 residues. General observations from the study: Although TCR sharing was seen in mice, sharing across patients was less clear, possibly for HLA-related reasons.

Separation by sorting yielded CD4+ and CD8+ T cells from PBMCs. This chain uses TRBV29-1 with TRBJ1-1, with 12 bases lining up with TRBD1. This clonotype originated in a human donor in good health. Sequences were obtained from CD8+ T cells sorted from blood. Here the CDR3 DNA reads TGCAGCGTACCGGGACAGGGGGCCATATTCTTT. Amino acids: CSVPGQGAIFF.